This T cell receptor beta chain originates from a study of identical twins. V was clipped by 2 bases and J by 11 bases, with 12 bases between them. Germline-derived CDR1 and CDR2 are SQVTM and ANQGSEA. This CDR3 contains 11 residues. TCRdb ran MiXCR on the 5' RACE reads and lists one entry per CDR3 protein. Seen here are 1.5 million to 2 million distinct CDR3 sequences, roughly a third observed once, and the top ten hold around 0.3%. This clonotype showed up just a few times. Sequencing was carried out using cord blood. The V call is TRBV29-1, the J call TRBJ1-2; the D gene is possibly TRBD1 (5 bases). The receptor's source is a newborn girl in good health. CDR3 coding DNA: TGCAGCGTTGAATCGGGACGACCTTACACCTTC. The encoded protein is CSVESGRPYTF.